This T cell receptor (beta chain) was profiled in a study of Ad26.COV2.S vaccination and SARS-CoV-2 variants listed by TCRdb under 2021. Context from the whole study: Vaccine-arm donors were drawn from COV1001, a multicentre, randomized, double-blind, placebo-controlled phase I-IIa trial of Ad26.COV2.S in healthy adults. Throughout the experiments and outcome assessment, investigators stayed blinded to trial group allocation. The TCR-sequenced set comprised approximately 32 samples: about 19 Ad26.COV2.S vaccine recipients, 5 placebo recipients and 8 SARS-CoV-2 convalescent individuals. TCRbeta repertoire sequencing served as the tool for gauging how specific and how broad the SARS-CoV-2-reactive T cell receptors were following Ad26.COV2.S vaccination. Trial participants were randomized into five groups of five: low-dose or high-dose Ad26.COV2.S given once or twice, or placebo on both occasions. Dosing of Ad26.COV2.S was intramuscular, at either 5x10^10 or 1x10^11 viral particles, delivered as one shot or as two shots spaced 56 days apart.

The study at large found these results: The authors noted that the TCR breadth and depth analyses may have underestimated total T cell responses. After vaccination, spike-specific CD8+ and CD4+ T cell responses were reported to show substantial breadth. Ad26.COV2.S recipients had higher spike-specific TCR breadth than placebo recipients (P = 0.0014). Vaccine and placebo recipients had comparable non-spike TCR breadth, which fits with the vaccine containing only spike. The study lacked the statistical power to compare responses across vaccine doses or regimens.

The CDR3 contains 15 residues, cysteine and phenylalanine counted. This entry keeps only the CDR3 DNA: 45 bases, framed from base 1. Between the V and J ends, shortened by 3 bases and 6 bases respectively, the junction contains 15 bases. For CDR1 and CDR2, the germline V gene lists KGHSH and LQKENI. The treatment or condition label on this specimen signifies: 19 received Ad26.COV2.S at low or high dose, single or two shots; five or six received placebo; per-sample allocation not given. For vaccine and placebo recipients, the sequenced repertoires came from samples collected on day 63 after the first injection. In Cohort 1b, some 25 adults aged 18-55 years were enrolled at a single site in Boston, USA, between 29 July and 7 August 2020. Ad26.COV2.S consisted of a replication-incompetent adenovirus type 26 vector by which a prefusion-stabilized SARS-CoV-2 spike protein from the original Wuhan strain was expressed.

TCRbeta CDR3 regions were sequenced with the immunoSEQ Assay. After extraction, genomic DNA underwent amplification by bias-controlled multiplex PCR, followed by high-throughput sequencing. The paper's data handling went like this. To quantify the absolute abundance of each unique TCRbeta CDR3 region, sequences were collapsed and filtered. T cell fraction was estimated by normalizing TCRbeta template counts to usable DNA, which was measured by amplifying reference genes present in all nucleated cells. Repertoire TCRs were annotated as SARS-CoV-2-specific by exact matching of V gene, CDR3 amino acid sequence and J gene to a known reactive TCR set. The reference SARS-CoV-2 TCR set was derived from MIRA and filtered for enrichment in COVID-19-positive ImmuneCODE repertoires, a step that removed public or cross-reactive TCRs. Drawing on the MIRA antigens, annotated TCRs were analysed further at the level of specific ORF or position within ORF. Depth was the summed frequency of annotated unique rearrangements, while breadth was defined as annotated unique rearrangements over total unique productive rearrangements. Group comparisons of TCR breadth used two-sided Wilcoxon rank-sum tests. In TCRdb, the immuneACCESS table is reduced to in-frame sequences with V and J assigned. These tables do not hold every clone; where another copy was compared, an unresolved V gene accounts for under half, and the others remain unexplained. V, J and clone size are taken as reported in that table, and D and trimming were inferred from the DNA itself. The sample records 300,000 to 400,000 clones, roughly 84% of which are singletons. The top ten clones comprise roughly 2.1% of the sample.

As regards this clone: Its antigen target is currently unknown. Within one base of it there is no much larger clone, and no base qualities were kept.

Here the chain combines TRBV18 and TRBJ2-1; tentative D gene TRBD1, with 6 bases matching. This specimen consisted of peripheral blood, obtained in a trial of Ad26.COV2.S vaccine versus placebo. The receptor comes from a person between 18 and 65 years old who received the Ad26.COV2.S COVID-19 vaccine or a placebo. The CDR3 amino acid sequence is: CASSPQGISFNEQFF. The DNA sequence is given as TGTGCCAGCTCACCCCAGGGGATATCGTTCAATGAGCAGTTCTTC.